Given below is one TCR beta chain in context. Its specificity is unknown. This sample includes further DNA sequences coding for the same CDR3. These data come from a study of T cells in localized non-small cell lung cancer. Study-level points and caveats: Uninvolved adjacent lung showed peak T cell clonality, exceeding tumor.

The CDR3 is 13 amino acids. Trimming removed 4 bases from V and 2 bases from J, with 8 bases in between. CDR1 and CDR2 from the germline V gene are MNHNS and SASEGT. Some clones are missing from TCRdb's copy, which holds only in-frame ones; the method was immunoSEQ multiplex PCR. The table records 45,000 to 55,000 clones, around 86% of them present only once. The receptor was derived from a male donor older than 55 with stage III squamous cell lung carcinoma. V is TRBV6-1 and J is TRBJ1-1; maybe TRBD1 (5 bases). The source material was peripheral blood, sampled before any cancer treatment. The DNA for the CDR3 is TGTGCCAGCAGTGGACAGTCCAACACTGAAGCTTTCTTT. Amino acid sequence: CASSGQSNTEAFF.